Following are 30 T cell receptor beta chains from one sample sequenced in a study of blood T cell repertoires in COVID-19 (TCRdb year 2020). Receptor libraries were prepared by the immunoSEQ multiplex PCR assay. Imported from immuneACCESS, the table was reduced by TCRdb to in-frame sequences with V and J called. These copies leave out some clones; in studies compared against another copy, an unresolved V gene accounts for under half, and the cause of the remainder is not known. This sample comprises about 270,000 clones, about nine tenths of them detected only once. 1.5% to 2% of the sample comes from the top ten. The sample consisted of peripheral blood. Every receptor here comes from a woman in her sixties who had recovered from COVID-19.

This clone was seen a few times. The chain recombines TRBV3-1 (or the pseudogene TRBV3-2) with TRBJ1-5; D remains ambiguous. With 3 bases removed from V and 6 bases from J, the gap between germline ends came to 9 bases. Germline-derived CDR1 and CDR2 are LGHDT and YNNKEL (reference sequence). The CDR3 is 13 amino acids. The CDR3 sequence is CASSQTAGQPQHF. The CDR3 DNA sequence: TGTGCCAGCAGCCAGACGGCGGGTCAGCCCCAGCATTTT.

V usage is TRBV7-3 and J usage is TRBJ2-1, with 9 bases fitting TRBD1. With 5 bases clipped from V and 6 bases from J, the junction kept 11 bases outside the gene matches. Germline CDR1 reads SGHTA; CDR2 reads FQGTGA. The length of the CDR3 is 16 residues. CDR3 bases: TGTGCCAGCAGCCCGAAACCGGGACAGGGATCCAATGAGCAGTTCTTC. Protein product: CASSPKPGQGSNEQFF.

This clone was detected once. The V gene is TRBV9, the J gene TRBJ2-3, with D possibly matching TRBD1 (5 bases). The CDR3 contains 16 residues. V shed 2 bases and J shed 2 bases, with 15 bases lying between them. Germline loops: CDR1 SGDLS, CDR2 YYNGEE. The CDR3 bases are TGTGCCAGCAGCGTGGGGCCGCACCCGTACACAGATACGCAGTATTTT. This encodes CASSVGPHPYTDTQYF.

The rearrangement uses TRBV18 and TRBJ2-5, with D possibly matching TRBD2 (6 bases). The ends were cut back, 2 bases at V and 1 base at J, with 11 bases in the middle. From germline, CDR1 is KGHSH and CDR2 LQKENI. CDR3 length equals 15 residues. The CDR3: CASSPTKAGQETQYF. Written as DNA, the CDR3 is TGTGCCAGCTCACCAACTAAAGCGGGCCAAGAGACCCAGTACTTC.

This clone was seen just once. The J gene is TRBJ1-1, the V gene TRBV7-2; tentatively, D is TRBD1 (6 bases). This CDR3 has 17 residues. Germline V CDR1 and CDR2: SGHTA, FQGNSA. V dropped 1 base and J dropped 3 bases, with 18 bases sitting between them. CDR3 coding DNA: TGTGCCAGCAGCTTAGTTGGGGGCTTGGGTGGGGACACTGAAGCTTTCTTT. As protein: CASSLVGGLGGDTEAFF.

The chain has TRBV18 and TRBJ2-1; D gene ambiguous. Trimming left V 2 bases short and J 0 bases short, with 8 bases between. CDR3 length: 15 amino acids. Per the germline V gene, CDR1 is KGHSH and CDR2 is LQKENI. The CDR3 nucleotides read TGTGCCAGCTCACCAAAGATGAGCTCCTACAATGAGCAGTTCTTC. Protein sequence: CASSPKMSSYNEQFF.

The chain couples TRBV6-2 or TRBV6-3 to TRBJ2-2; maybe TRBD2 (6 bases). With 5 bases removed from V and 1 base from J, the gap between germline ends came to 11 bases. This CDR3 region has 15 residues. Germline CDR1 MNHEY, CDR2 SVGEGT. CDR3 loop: CASSRLVVNTGELFF. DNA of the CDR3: TGTGCCAGCAGTCGACTAGTCGTGAACACCGGGGAGCTGTTTTTT.

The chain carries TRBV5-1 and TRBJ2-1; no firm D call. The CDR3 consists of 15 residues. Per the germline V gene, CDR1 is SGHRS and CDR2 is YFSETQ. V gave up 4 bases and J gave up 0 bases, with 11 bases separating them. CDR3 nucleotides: TGCGCCAGCAGCCGGAACAGCTACTCCTACAATGAGCAGTTCTTC. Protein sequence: CASSRNSYSYNEQFF.

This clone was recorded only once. The CDR3 sequence is CASTPAGTLFEKLFF. CDR3 nucleotide sequence: TGTGCCAGCACCCCTGCCGGGACATTATTTGAAAAACTGTTTTTT. J is TRBJ1-4 and V is TRBV28; D is perhaps TRBD1 (6 bases). CDR1 MDHEN and CDR2 SYDVKM come from the germline V gene. V was pared by 7 bases and J by 7 bases, with 19 bases between. This CDR3 contains 15 residues. Full variable domain (outside the CDR3, taken from reference TRBV28 and TRBJ1-4): DVKVTQSSRYLVKRTGEKVFLECVQDMDHENMFWYRQDPGLGLRLIYFSYDVKMKEKGDIPEGYSVSREKKERFSLILESASTNQTSMYLCASTPAGTLFEKLFFGSGTQLSVL.

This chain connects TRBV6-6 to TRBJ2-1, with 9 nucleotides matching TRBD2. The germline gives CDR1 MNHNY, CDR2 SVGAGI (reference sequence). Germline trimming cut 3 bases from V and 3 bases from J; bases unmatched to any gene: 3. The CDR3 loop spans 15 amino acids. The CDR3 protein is CASSYGRGGYNEQFF. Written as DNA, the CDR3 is TGTGCCAGCAGTTATGGGCGGGGGGGCTACAATGAGCAGTTCTTC.

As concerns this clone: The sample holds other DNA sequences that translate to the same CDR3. As DNA, the CDR3 is TGTGCCAGCAGTTTAAGACAGTACAATCAGCCCCAGCATTTT. It specifies CASSLRQYNQPQHF. The chain has TRBV28 and TRBJ1-5, with D perhaps TRBD1 (5 bases). From germline, CDR1 is MDHEN and CDR2 SYDVKM. This CDR3 is built from 14 residues. The ends were cut back, 2 bases at V and 3 bases at J, with 8 bases in the middle.

The CDR3 DNA is TGTGCCAGCAGCGCAGGGGCTGGAAACACCATATATTTT. Translated, it gives CASSAGAGNTIYF. This chain joins TRBV6-6 and TRBJ1-3; D might be TRBD1 (6 bases). Germline CDR1 MNHNY, CDR2 SVGAGI (reference sequence). This CDR3 is built from 13 residues. V lost 6 bases to trimming and J lost 2 bases, with 8 bases between them.

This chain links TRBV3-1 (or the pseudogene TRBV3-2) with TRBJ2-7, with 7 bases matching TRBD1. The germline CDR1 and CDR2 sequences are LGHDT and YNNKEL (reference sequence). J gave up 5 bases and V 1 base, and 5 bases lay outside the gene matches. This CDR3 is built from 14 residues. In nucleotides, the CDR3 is TGTGCCAGCAGCCAAGCTCACAGGGGTAACGAGCAGTACTTC. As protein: CASSQAHRGNEQYF.

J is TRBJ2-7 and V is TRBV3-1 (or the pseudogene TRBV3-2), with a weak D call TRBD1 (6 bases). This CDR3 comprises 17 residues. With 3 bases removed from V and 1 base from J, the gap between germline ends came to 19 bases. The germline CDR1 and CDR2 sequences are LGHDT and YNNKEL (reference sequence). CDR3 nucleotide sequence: TGTGCCAGCAGCCAGCTGACCCGGGACAACGGATCCTACGAGCAGTACTTC. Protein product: CASSQLTRDNGSYEQYF.

This CDR3 reads CASRLTWEGSSPLHF. Written as DNA, the CDR3 is TGTGCCAGCCGTCTGACCTGGGAGGGGAGTTCACCCCTCCACTTT. The chain employs TRBV6-5 and TRBJ1-6; D may be TRBD1 (5 bases). Trimming removed 8 bases at V and 9 bases at J, with 20 bases between. CDR1 MNHEY and CDR2 SVGAGI come from the germline V gene. This CDR3 has 15 residues.

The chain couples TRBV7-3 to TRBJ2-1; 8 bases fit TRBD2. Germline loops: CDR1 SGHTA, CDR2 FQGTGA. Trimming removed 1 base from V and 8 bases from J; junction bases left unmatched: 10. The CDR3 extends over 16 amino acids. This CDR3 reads CASSLNSAGGVDEQFF. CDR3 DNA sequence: TGTGCCAGCAGCTTAAATTCTGCGGGGGGTGTGGATGAGCAGTTCTTC. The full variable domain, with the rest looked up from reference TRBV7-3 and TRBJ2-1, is GAGVSQTPSNKVTEKGKYVELRCDPISGHTALYWYRQSLGQGPEFLIYFQGTGAADDSGLPNDRFFAVRPEGSVSTLKIQRTERGDSAVYLCASSLNSAGGVDEQFFGPGTRLTVL.

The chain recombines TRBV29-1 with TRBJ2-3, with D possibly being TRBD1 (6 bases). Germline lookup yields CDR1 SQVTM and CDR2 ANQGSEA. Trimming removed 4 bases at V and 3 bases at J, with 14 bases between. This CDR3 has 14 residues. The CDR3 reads CSVGVGHQTDTQYF. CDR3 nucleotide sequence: TGCAGCGTTGGAGTGGGACACCAAACAGATACGCAGTATTTT.

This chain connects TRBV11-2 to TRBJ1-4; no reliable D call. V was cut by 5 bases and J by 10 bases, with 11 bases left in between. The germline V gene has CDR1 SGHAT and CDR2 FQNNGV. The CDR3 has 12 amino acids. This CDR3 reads CASSIASGKLFF. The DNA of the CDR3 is TGTGCCAGCAGCATCGCAAGCGGAAAACTGTTTTTT.

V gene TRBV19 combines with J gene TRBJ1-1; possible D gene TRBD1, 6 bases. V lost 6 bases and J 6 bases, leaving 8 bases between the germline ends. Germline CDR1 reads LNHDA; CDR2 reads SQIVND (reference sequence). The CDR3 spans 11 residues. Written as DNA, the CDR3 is TGTGCCAGTAGCAGGGGTCCTGAAGCTTTCTTT. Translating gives CASSRGPEAFF.

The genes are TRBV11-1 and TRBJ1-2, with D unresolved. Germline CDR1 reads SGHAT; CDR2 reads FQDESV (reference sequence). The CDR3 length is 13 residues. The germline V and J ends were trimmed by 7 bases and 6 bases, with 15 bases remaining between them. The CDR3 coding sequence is TGTGCCAGCACCCCCACGGAGGGCCATGGCTACACCTTC. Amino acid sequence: CASTPTEGHGYTF.

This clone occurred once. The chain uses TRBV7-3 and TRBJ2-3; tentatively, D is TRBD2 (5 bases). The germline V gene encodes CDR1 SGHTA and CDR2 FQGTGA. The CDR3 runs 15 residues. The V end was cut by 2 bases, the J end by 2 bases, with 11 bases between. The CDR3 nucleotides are TGTGCCAGCAGCTTAGAGCGGACCCTCACAGATACGCAGTATTTT. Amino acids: CASSLERTLTDTQYF.

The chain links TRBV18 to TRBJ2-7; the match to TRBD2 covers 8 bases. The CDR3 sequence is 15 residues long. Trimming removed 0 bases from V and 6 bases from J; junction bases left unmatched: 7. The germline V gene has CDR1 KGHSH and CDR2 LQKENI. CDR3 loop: CASSPPATGGLEQYF. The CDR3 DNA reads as TGTGCCAGCTCACCACCGGCCACGGGGGGGCTCGAGCAGTACTTC.

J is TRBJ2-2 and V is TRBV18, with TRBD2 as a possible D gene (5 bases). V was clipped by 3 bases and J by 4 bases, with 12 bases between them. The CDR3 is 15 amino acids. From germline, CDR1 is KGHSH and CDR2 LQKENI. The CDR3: CASSPQTGSTGELFF. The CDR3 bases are TGTGCCAGCTCACCGCAGACGGGGAGCACCGGGGAGCTGTTTTTT. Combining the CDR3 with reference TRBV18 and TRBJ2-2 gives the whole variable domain NAGVMQNPRHLVRRRGQEARLRCSPMKGHSHVYWYRQLPEEGLKFMVYLQKENIIDESGMPKERFSAEFPKEGPSILRIQQVVRGDSAAYFCASSPQTGSTGELFFGEGSRLTVL.

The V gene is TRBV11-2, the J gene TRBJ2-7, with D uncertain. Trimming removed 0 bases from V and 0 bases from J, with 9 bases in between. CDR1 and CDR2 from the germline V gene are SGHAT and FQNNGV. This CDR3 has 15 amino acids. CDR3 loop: CASSLDLRSSYEQYF. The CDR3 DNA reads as TGTGCCAGCAGCTTAGATCTTAGGAGCTCCTACGAGCAGTACTTC.

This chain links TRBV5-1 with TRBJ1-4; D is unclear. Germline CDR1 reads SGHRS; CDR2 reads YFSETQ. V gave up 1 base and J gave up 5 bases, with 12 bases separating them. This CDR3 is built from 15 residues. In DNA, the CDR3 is TGCGCCAGCAGCTTGATGGCAGGTGGAAATGAAAAACTGTTTTTT. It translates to CASSLMAGGNEKLFF.

CDR3 sequence reads: CASSPRTGVDYGYTF. Here the CDR3 DNA reads TGTGCCAGCAGCCCCCGTACAGGGGTCGACTATGGCTACACCTTC. V and J are TRBV5-5 and TRBJ1-2, with TRBD1 identical over 7 bases. CDR1 and CDR2 from the germline V gene are SGHKS and YYEKEE (reference sequence). Trimming cost V 4 bases and J 3 bases; bases outside gene matches: 9. The CDR3 runs to 15 residues.

The CDR3 sequence is CASSFGGRETQYF. The DNA for the CDR3 is TGTGCCAGCAGCTTTGGGGGGAGGGAGACCCAGTACTTC. The chain links TRBV5-4 to TRBJ2-5; D perhaps matches TRBD2 (6 bases). Germline V lookup: CDR1 SGHNT, CDR2 YYREEE (reference sequence). Deletions cut 2 bases from V and 5 bases from J, with 10 bases between. CDR3 length: 13 residues.

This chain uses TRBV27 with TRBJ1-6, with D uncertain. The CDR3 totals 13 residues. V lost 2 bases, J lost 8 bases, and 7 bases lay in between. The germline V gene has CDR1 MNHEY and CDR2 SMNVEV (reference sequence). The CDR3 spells CASSLLLDSPLHF. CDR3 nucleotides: TGTGCCAGCAGTTTACTTCTCGATTCACCCCTCCACTTT.

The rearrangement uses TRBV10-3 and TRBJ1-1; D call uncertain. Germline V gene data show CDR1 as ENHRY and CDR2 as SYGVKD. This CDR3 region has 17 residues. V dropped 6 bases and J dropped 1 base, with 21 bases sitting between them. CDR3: CAISLRSGGSANTEAFF. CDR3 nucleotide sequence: TGTGCCATCAGCCTTCGGTCGGGTGGCTCAGCGAACACTGAAGCTTTCTTT.

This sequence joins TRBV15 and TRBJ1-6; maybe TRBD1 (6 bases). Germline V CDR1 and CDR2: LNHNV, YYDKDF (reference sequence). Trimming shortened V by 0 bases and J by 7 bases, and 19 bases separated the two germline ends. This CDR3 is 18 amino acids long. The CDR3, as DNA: TGTGCCACCAGCAGAGAGTCGGCAGGGGCATCCAACAATTCACCCCTCCACTTT. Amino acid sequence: CATSRESAGASNNSPLHF.